The 25 T cell receptor beta chains presented below share a single source sample, sequenced in a study of PD-L1 blockade in urothelial cancer. Time point given: pretreatment peripheral blood. The repertoire was sequenced with immunoSEQ multiplex PCR; TCRdb's copy has only in-frame clones and lacks some. Of approximately 71,000 clones in the sample, about 83% were seen once. The input for sequencing was PBMCs, taken around atezolizumab (anti-PD-L1) treatment. The source is a woman aged 70-85 years with urothelial cancer.

The rearrangement joins TRBV14 to TRBJ1-6, with D maybe TRBD1 (5 bases). The CDR3 loop spans 11 amino acids. Germline CDR1 is SGHDN and CDR2 is FVKESK. V lost 2 bases to trimming and J lost 12 bases, with 5 bases between them. CDR3 region: CASSQQGPLHF. The CDR3 nucleotides are TGTGCCAGCAGCCAACAGGGACCCCTCCACTTT.

The chain is built from TRBV7-6 and TRBJ2-2; D gene unclear. Trimming stripped 5 bases from V and 3 bases from J, with 4 bases between. The CDR3 runs 12 residues. CDR1 and CDR2 from the germline V gene are SGHVS and FNYEAQ. The CDR3 nucleotides are TGTGCCAGCAGCCCGTACACCGGGGAGCTGTTTTTT. Translating gives CASSPYTGELFF. The full variable domain, with the rest looked up from reference TRBV7-6 and TRBJ2-2, is GAGVSQSPRYKVTKRGQDVALRCDPISGHVSLYWYRQALGQGPEFLTYFNYEAQQDKSGLPNDRFSAERPEGSISTLTIQRTEQRDSAMYRCASSPYTGELFFGEGSRLTVL.

The J gene is TRBJ1-4, the V gene TRBV4-2; D is ambiguous. Per the germline V gene, CDR1 is LGHNA and CDR2 is YNFKEQ. The CDR3 runs 16 residues. Trimming shortened V by 0 bases and J by 4 bases, and 12 bases separated the two germline ends. The CDR3 here is CASSQDWRRHNEKLFF. For the CDR3, the DNA is TGTGCCAGCAGCCAAGATTGGCGGAGGCATAATGAAAAACTGTTTTTT.

V usage is TRBV6-6 and J usage is TRBJ1-3, with 8 nucleotides matching TRBD1. The junction had 11 bases not matched to a gene; V was cut back by 6 bases and J by 4 bases. The CDR3 length is 16 residues. Per the germline V gene, CDR1 is MNHNY and CDR2 is SVGAGI (reference sequence). The chain's CDR3 is CASSLLQGARGNTIYF. CDR3 sequence (DNA): TGTGCCAGCAGCCTACTTCAGGGGGCGCGAGGAAACACCATATATTTT.

This chain links TRBV6-5 with TRBJ2-1; the D gene is possibly TRBD1 (5 bases). Trimming cost V 6 bases and J 1 base, with 10 bases left between them. The CDR3 sequence is 14 residues long. Germline values: CDR1 MNHEY, CDR2 SVGAGI. CDR3 residues: CASSRQPSYNEQFF. The CDR3 nucleotides read TGTGCCAGCAGCAGACAGCCATCCTACAATGAGCAGTTCTTC.

Only a few counts were recorded for this clone. This chain joins TRBV7-2 and TRBJ2-1, with 8 bases lining up with TRBD1. V gave up 5 bases and J gave up 6 bases; unmatched junction bases: 15. The CDR3 has 17 amino acids. Per germline, CDR1 SGHTA and CDR2 FQGNSA. CDR3 residues: CASSIGRTRGLSNEQFF. The CDR3 DNA follows: TGTGCCAGCAGCATCGGACGTACCAGGGGGCTCTCCAATGAGCAGTTCTTC. The complete variable domain, with remaining parts taken from reference TRBV7-2 and TRBJ2-1, reads GAGVSQSPSNKVTEKGKDVELRCDPISGHTALYWYRQSLGQGLEFLIYFQGNSAPDKSGLPSDRFSAERTGGSVSTLTIQRTQQEDSAVYLCASSIGRTRGLSNEQFFGPGTRLTVL.

The V call is TRBV19, the J call TRBJ2-7; 7 nucleotides line up with TRBD2. The germline CDR1 and CDR2 sequences are LNHDA and SQIVND (reference sequence). CDR3 size: 15 residues. The trim removed 2 bases at V and 6 bases at J, leaving 10 bases unmatched. The DNA of the CDR3 is TGTGCCAGTAGTATAACGGGAGGAGAAGGGTTCGAGCAGTACTTC. Translated: CASSITGGEGFEQYF. Full variable domain (rest looked up from reference TRBV19 and TRBJ2-7): DGGITQSPKYLFRKEGQNVTLSCEQNLNHDAMYWYRQDPGQGLRLIYYSQIVNDFQKGDIAEGYSVSREKKESFPLTVTSAQKNPTAFYLCASSITGGEGFEQYFGPGTRLTVT.

The CDR3 coding sequence is TGTGCCAGCAGTGAAGCACAGAGAGACCTGGAGCAGTACTTC. As protein: CASSEAQRDLEQYF. The chain is built from TRBV6-1 and TRBJ2-7; no clear D gene. The CDR3 spans 14 residues. Trimming took off 0 bases at V and 7 bases at J, with 13 bases between the two ends. Germline assignment: CDR1 MNHNS and CDR2 SASEGT.

This clone was observed a single time. The chain is built from TRBV7-2 and TRBJ1-2; the match to TRBD1 covers 9 bases. With V trimmed by 5 bases and J by 4 bases, 8 bases remained unmatched. CDR1 and CDR2 (germline): SGHTA, FQGNSA. CDR3 size: 15 residues. DNA for the CDR3: TGTGCCAGCAGCCCAGGACAGGGGCGGAGCTATGGCTACACCTTC. Amino acid sequence: CASSPGQGRSYGYTF.

The chain carries TRBV19 and TRBJ1-5; 9 nucleotides agree with TRBD1. Germline V gene data show CDR1 as LNHDA and CDR2 as SQIVND (reference sequence). The junction had 14 bases not matched to a gene; V was cut back by 6 bases and J by 5 bases. This CDR3 region has 17 residues. Here the CDR3 reads CASSTGTGLPLYQPQHF. CDR3 DNA: TGTGCCAGTAGCACCGGGACAGGGTTACCACTGTATCAGCCCCAGCATTTT.

The chain is built from TRBV2 and TRBJ2-7; 11 positions agree with TRBD2. With 7 bases clipped from V and 6 bases from J, the junction kept 8 bases outside the gene matches. There are 14 residues in the CDR3. Germline V CDR1 and CDR2: SNHLY, FYNNEI. The CDR3 DNA follows: TGTGCCAGCACCGAGTTACTAGCGGGAGTCGAGCAGTACTTC. Residues: CASTELLAGVEQYF.

The rearrangement uses TRBV9 and TRBJ2-7; tentative D call: TRBD1 (6 bases). This CDR3 contains 14 residues. Trimming took 0 bases from V and 3 from J, leaving 10 bases between them. Per the germline V gene, CDR1 is SGDLS and CDR2 is YYNGEE. The chain's CDR3 is CASSVGGQSYEQYF. Written as DNA, the CDR3 is TGTGCCAGCAGCGTAGGTGGACAGAGCTACGAGCAGTACTTC.

The V call is TRBV5-4, the J call TRBJ2-5; maybe TRBD2 (6 bases). V dropped 2 bases and J dropped 7 bases, with 18 bases sitting between them. This CDR3 contains 15 residues. Germline V gene data show CDR1 as SGHNT and CDR2 as YYREEE (reference sequence). The CDR3 DNA reads as TGTGCCAGCAGCTTACCCCTTGCGGGGACTGGGACCCAGTACTTC. It encodes CASSLPLAGTGTQYF.

This clone was detected only a few times. The identical CDR3 is also encoded by other nucleotide sequences in the sample. This sequence joins TRBV19 and TRBJ2-1; possible D gene TRBD1, 5 bases. The V end lost 1 base, the J end lost 2 bases, and 9 bases lay between the germline ends. The germline gives CDR1 LNHDA, CDR2 SQIVND (reference sequence). The CDR3 contains 15 residues. Written as DNA, the CDR3 is TGTGCCAGTAGTATAGGTCAGGGTGCCTACAATGAGCAGTTCTTC. Translating it yields CASSIGQGAYNEQFF.

The chain has TRBV28 and TRBJ2-1, with TRBD1 identical over 7 bases. Germline CDR1 reads MDHEN; CDR2 reads SYDVKM. Trimming took 4 bases from V and 9 from J; bases not matched to a gene: 15. The CDR3 spans 16 residues. The CDR3 nucleotides are TGTGCCAGCAGTTCCCCGGGACCAGGGGGTGCGGGTGAGCAGTTCTTC. It specifies CASSSPGPGGAGEQFF.

The rearrangement links TRBV7-8 to TRBJ1-2; the D gene is possibly TRBD1 (6 bases). CDR3 length: 14 residues. V lost 1 base and J lost 8, with 14 bases in between. Looked up from germline, CDR1 is SGHVS and CDR2 is FQNEAQ. This chain's CDR3 is CASSLVRGAGGYTF. CDR3 coding DNA: TGTGCCAGCAGCTTAGTGCGGGGGGCGGGGGGCTACACCTTC.

CDR3 nucleotide sequence: TGTGCCACCAGCACTATGGGACAGGGCTTAGATACGCAGTATTTT. This sequence encodes CATSTMGQGLDTQYF. The chain employs TRBV15 and TRBJ2-3; 9 bases align to TRBD1. This CDR3 has 15 residues. V lost 4 bases and J lost 5; bases outside the gene matches: 7. In germline, CDR1 is LNHNV, CDR2 YYDKDF (reference sequence).

This rearrangement joins TRBV29-1 to TRBJ2-1, with 7 bases matching TRBD1. This CDR3 comprises 12 residues. The V gene's germline CDR1 is SQVTM and CDR2 ANQGSEA. Germline trimming cut 3 bases from V and 8 bases from J; bases unmatched to any gene: 4. Written as DNA, the CDR3 is TGCAGCGTTGAGTGGACAGGATATGAGCAGTTCTTC. This sequence encodes CSVEWTGYEQFF.

The chain combines TRBV2 with TRBJ1-5; D remains ambiguous. The ends were cut back, 2 bases at V and 6 bases at J, with 5 bases in the middle. The CDR3 spans 12 residues. Germline loops: CDR1 SNHLY, CDR2 FYNNEI. This CDR3 is CASSEYVQPQHF. The CDR3 DNA sequence: TGTGCCAGCAGTGAATATGTTCAGCCCCAGCATTTT.

This clone was seen a few times. The genes are TRBV7-9 and TRBJ1-1; 8 nucleotides agree with TRBD1. The CDR3 totals 13 residues. Germline CDR1 SEHNR, CDR2 FQNEAQ (reference sequence). The J segment lost 7 bases and the V segment lost 1 base, leaving 2 bases of the junction unmatched. CDR3 in DNA: TGTGCCAGCAGCTTAGGACAGGGGATTGAAGCTTTCTTT. Its translation is CASSLGQGIEAFF.

V gene TRBV15 combines with J gene TRBJ2-2, with 7 bases matching TRBD2. Per germline, CDR1 LNHNV and CDR2 YYDKDF (reference sequence). Losses at the gene ends were 1 base for V and 5 bases for J; bases not matched to a gene: 10. This CDR3 is built from 17 residues. CDR3 in DNA: TGTGCCACCAGCAGAGTACTGGCGGGAGCCGGGACCGGGGAGCTGTTTTTT. Encoded protein: CATSRVLAGAGTGELFF.

The rearrangement uses TRBV4-1 and TRBJ2-2; unclear D gene. The CDR3 is made up of 15 amino acids. Germline V gene sequence: CDR1 MGHRA, CDR2 YSYEKL. Trimming shortened V by 1 base and J by 7 bases, and 13 bases separated the two germline ends. CDR3 sequence: CASSQVNAASGELFF. The CDR3 DNA reads TGCGCCAGCAGCCAAGTCAACGCGGCTAGCGGGGAGCTGTTTTTT.

The V and J genes are TRBV18 and TRBJ2-1; TRBD1 matches at 7 bases. The J segment lost 6 bases and the V segment lost 1 base, leaving 6 bases of the junction unmatched. CDR1 KGHSH and CDR2 LQKENI come from the germline V gene. CDR3 length equals 15 residues. In DNA, the CDR3 is TGTGCCAGCTCACCACTTCACGGACAGGCCAATGAGCAGTTCTTC. This codes for CASSPLHGQANEQFF.

This chain connects TRBV4-1 to TRBJ1-5, with D maybe TRBD1 (5 bases). Germline V lookup: CDR1 MGHRA, CDR2 YSYEKL. V was clipped by 3 bases and J by 5 bases, with 11 bases between them. The CDR3 totals 14 residues. The CDR3 DNA follows: TGCGCCAGCAGCCAGGGGCTATGGGATCAGCCCCAGCATTTT. Its protein product is CASSQGLWDQPQHF.

The chain couples TRBV28 to TRBJ1-3, with a tentative D call TRBD1 (5 bases). V gave up 3 bases and J gave up 4 bases, with 10 bases separating them. The CDR3 consists of 14 residues. The V gene's germline CDR1 is MDHEN and CDR2 SYDVKM. CDR3 in amino acids: CASSFGQGGNTIYF. CDR3 bases: TGTGCCAGCAGTTTTGGGCAGGGAGGAAACACCATATATTTT.